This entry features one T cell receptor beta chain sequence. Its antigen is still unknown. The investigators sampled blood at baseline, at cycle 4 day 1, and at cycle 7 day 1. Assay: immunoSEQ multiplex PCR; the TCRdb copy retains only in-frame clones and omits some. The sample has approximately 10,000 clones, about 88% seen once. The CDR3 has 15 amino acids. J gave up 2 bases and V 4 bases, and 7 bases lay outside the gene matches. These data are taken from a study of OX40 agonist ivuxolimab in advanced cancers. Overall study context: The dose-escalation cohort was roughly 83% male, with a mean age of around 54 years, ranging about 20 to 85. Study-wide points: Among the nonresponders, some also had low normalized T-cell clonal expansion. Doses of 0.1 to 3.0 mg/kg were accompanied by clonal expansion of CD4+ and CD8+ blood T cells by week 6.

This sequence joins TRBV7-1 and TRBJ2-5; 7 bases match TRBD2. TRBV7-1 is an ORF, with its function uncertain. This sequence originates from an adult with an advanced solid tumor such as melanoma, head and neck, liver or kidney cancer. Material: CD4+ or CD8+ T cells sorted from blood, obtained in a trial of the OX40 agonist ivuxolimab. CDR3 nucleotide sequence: TGTGCCAGCAGCTTCCTAGCGGATTTACAAGAGACCCAGTACTTC. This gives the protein CASSFLADLQETQYF.